The 16 T cell receptor beta chains presented below share a single source sample, sequenced in a study of T cells in Graves' hyperthyroidism and ophthalmopathy. Amplified TCR beta CDR3 regions came from RNA transcripts. First-round RT-PCR of the TCR CDR3 relied on the HTBI primer set. Each CDR3 protein gets one entry after TCRdb re-called the multiplex PCR reads with MiXCR. The data hold 300,000 to 450,000 distinct CDR3 sequences, with roughly 15% observed a single time. The sequenced sample consisted of blood. All receptors come from a woman aged 25 to 39 with Graves' ophthalmopathy.

This clonotype has a count of ten or more. The V and J genes are TRBV10-3 and TRBJ2-2; D call uncertain. The CDR3 sequence is 15 residues long. Germline V lookup: CDR1 ENHRY, CDR2 SYGVKD. Trimming shortened V by 3 bases and J by 2 bases, and 10 bases separated the two germline ends. The DNA of the CDR3 is TGTGCCATCAGTGACCCGGGTACTAACACCGGGGAGCTGTTTTTT. This gives the protein CAISDPGTNTGELFF.

This clonotype was counted at least ten times. The rearrangement links TRBV11-3 to TRBJ2-2; 7 bases line up with TRBD1. The germline V gene has CDR1 SGHNT and CDR2 YENEEA. This CDR3 is built from 17 residues. J lost 0 bases, V lost 1 base, and 5 bases had no gene match. The CDR3 sequence: CASSLGPQGTNTGELFF. The CDR3 DNA reads TGTGCCAGCAGCTTAGGACCACAGGGGACGAACACCGGGGAGCTGTTTTTT. The full variable domain, rest sourced from reference TRBV11-3 and TRBJ2-2, is EAGVVQSPRYKIIEKKQPVAFWCNPISGHNTLYWYLQNLGQGPELLIRYENEEAVDDSQLPKDRFSAERLKGVDSTLKIQPAELGDSAVYLCASSLGPQGTNTGELFFGEGSRLTVL.

V is TRBV5-1 and J is TRBJ2-3; D not resolved. This CDR3 comprises 16 residues. Between the trimmed V and J ends, which lost 0 bases and 5 bases, there was a span of 16 bases. The germline V gene encodes CDR1 SGHRS and CDR2 YFSETQ. The CDR3 protein is CASSLAPVGEGDTQYF. The CDR3 bases are TGCGCCAGCAGCTTGGCTCCGGTCGGCGAAGGAGATACGCAGTATTTT.

This clonotype was seen at least ten times. The CDR3 loop is CASSTTGTYNSPLHF. The CDR3 DNA follows: TGTGCCAGCAGCACGACAGGGACCTATAATTCACCCCTCCACTTT. This chain uses TRBV2 with TRBJ1-6, with 7 nucleotides matching TRBD1. V lost 6 bases, J lost 2 bases, and 4 bases stayed unmatched. This CDR3 contains 15 residues. The germline CDR1 and CDR2 sequences are SNHLY and FYNNEI.

This clonotype was detected many times. The chain employs TRBV12-3 or TRBV12-4 and TRBJ2-7; TRBD1 matches 12 bases. V was pared by 3 bases and J by 5 bases, with 5 bases of the junction left unmatched. This CDR3 has 15 residues. CDR3 region: CASSFGTGGFDEQYF. CDR3 sequence (DNA): TGTGCCAGCAGTTTCGGGACAGGGGGCTTCGACGAGCAGTACTTC.

This clonotype was observed many times. V and J are TRBV30 and TRBJ1-2; no clear D. V lost 5 bases, J lost 8 bases, and 9 bases lay in between. CDR1 is GTSNPN and CDR2 is SVGIG in the germline V gene (reference sequence). This CDR3 spans 10 amino acids. CDR3 sequence reads: CAWGPPGYTF. For the CDR3, the DNA is TGTGCCTGGGGACCGCCGGGCTACACCTTC. Variable domain in full (rest from reference TRBV30 and TRBJ1-2): SQTIHQWPATLVQPVGSPLSLECTVEGTSNPNLYWYRQAAGRGLQLLFYSVGIGQISSEVPQNLSASRPQDRQFILSSKKLLLSDSGFYLCAWGPPGYTFGSGTRLTVV.

Ten or more counts support this clonotype. The chain links TRBV11-3 to TRBJ2-3; unclear D gene. V was clipped by 5 bases and J by 4 bases, with 10 bases between them. In germline, CDR1 is SGHNT, CDR2 YENEEA. The CDR3 totals 13 residues. Here the CDR3 DNA reads TGTGCCAGCAGCCGAGACCTGGCAGATACGCAGTATTTT. As protein: CASSRDLADTQYF. Full variable domain (missing parts from reference TRBV11-3 and TRBJ2-3): EAGVVQSPRYKIIEKKQPVAFWCNPISGHNTLYWYLQNLGQGPELLIRYENEEAVDDSQLPKDRFSAERLKGVDSTLKIQPAELGDSAVYLCASSRDLADTQYFGPGTRLTVL.

Many counts were recorded for this clonotype. V is TRBV2 and J is TRBJ2-7, with 7 bases matching TRBD2. The J segment lost 6 bases and the V segment lost 2 bases, leaving 7 bases of the junction unmatched. This CDR3 is built from 14 residues. Germline V gives CDR1 SNHLY, CDR2 FYNNEI. For the CDR3, the DNA is TGTGCCAGCAGTGAATCGGCAGGGAGGGGCGAGCAGTACTTC. This gives the protein CASSESAGRGEQYF.

A remark on this clonotype: This clone may be a read error of a much larger clone one base away. This rearrangement joins TRBV6-1 to TRBJ2-5; D remains ambiguous. The CDR3 is made up of 14 amino acids. Trimming removed 7 bases at V and 1 base at J, with 13 bases between. CDR1 is MNHNS, CDR2 SASEGT, per germline. The CDR3 is CASKDKIPQETQYF. The CDR3 DNA reads TGTGCCAGCAAGGATAAGATACCCCAAGAGACCCAGTACTTC.

In this sample, this clonotype turned up many times. This rearrangement joins TRBV11-2 to TRBJ2-7; D might be TRBD1 (6 bases). The CDR3 consists of 15 residues. With 0 bases removed from V and 5 bases from J, the gap between germline ends came to 14 bases. CDR1 and CDR2 from the germline V gene are SGHAT and FQNNGV. CDR3 nucleotides: TGTGCCAGCAGCTTAGAAGGCCAGGGGTTCCACGAGCAGTACTTC. This codes for CASSLEGQGFHEQYF.

This clonotype has only a few counts. This chain connects TRBV4-1 to TRBJ2-4, with D unclear. The CDR3 has 14 residues. Per germline, CDR1 MGHRA and CDR2 YSYEKL. V was shortened by 2 bases and J by 6 bases, with 11 bases between the two germline ends. CDR3 coding DNA: TGCGCCAGCAGCCAACGACCGGTTTTAAACATTCAGTACTTC. It yields the protein CASSQRPVLNIQYF.

This clonotype was counted at least ten times. The rearrangement uses TRBV20-1 and TRBJ1-6; D perhaps matches TRBD1 (5 bases). Germline V gene lookup returns CDR1 DFQATT and CDR2 SNEGSKA (reference sequence). V lost 5 bases and J lost 9, with 14 bases in between. The CDR3 is 13 amino acids. The CDR3 nucleotides are TGCAGTGCTCTCCGGACATTGGGTTCACCCCTCCACTTT. This encodes CSALRTLGSPLHF.

This clonotype has at least ten counts. The rearrangement joins TRBV20-1 to TRBJ2-3, with a weak D call TRBD1 (6 bases). CDR1 is DFQATT, CDR2 SNEGSKA, per germline (reference sequence). This CDR3 is built from 14 residues. The ends were cut back, 3 bases at V and 0 bases at J, with 10 bases in the middle. The chain's CDR3 is CSARRGSSTDTQYF. CDR3 DNA: TGCAGTGCTAGGAGGGGGAGTAGCACAGATACGCAGTATTTT.

The table lists this clonotype with many counts. The rearrangement links TRBV28 to TRBJ2-7, with D possibly TRBD1 on 5 matching bases. The CDR3 loop spans 14 amino acids. The V end lost 0 bases, the J end lost 3 bases, and 9 bases lay between the germline ends. Germline V gene sequence: CDR1 MDHEN, CDR2 SYDVKM. The DNA of the CDR3 is TGTGCCAGCAGTTTATGGACAGCAAACTACGAGCAGTACTTC. Amino acid sequence: CASSLWTANYEQYF.

This clonotype was picked up many times. The genes are TRBV20-1 and TRBJ2-7, with TRBD2 identical over 9 bases. V was clipped by 4 bases and J by 6 bases; unmatched bases: 10. The germline gives CDR1 DFQATT, CDR2 SNEGSKA (reference sequence). CDR3 length: 14 amino acids. Written as DNA, the CDR3 is TGCAGTGCTAAAATCGGCGGGGGGGCCGGCGAGCAGTACTTC. This translates into CSAKIGGGAGEQYF.

This clonotype was observed many times. This chain joins TRBV20-1 and TRBJ2-7; 8 bases map to TRBD2. Germline V gene sequence: CDR1 DFQATT, CDR2 SNEGSKA (reference sequence). V gave up 0 bases and J gave up 2 bases; unmatched junction bases: 12. CDR3 length equals 17 residues. CDR3 DNA: TGCAGTGCTAGAGATCTCATGGGGCGGGGGGAACCCTACGAGCAGTACTTC. Its translation is CSARDLMGRGEPYEQYF.